A selection of T cell receptor beta chains follows, all from one sample in a study of blood T cell repertoires in COVID-19. TCRdb's copy holds only in-frame clones and misses some; the assay was immunoSEQ multiplex PCR. The sample has a few hundred thousand clones; 88% are singletons. Sequenced input: peripheral blood. The origin of the receptors is a woman aged 25 to 45 who had recovered from COVID-19. Both conserved end residues are part of each CDR3. The D gene is left open where the match is weak. Expanded clones get a size class; other rows say once, few or many, or leave the size out.

TRBJ2-4	.	.	TRBV2	TGTGCCAGCAGTGCAGAAGACATTCAGTACTTC	CASSAEDIQYF
TRBJ2-1	.	once	TRBV12-5	TGTGCTAGTAGAAGATGGGGAGACAATGAGCAGTTCTTC	CASRRWGDNEQFF
TRBJ2-1	.	.	TRBV4-2	TGTGCCAGCAGCCTCGACGTAGGCAGCGTAGGATACAATGAGCAGTTCTTC	CASSLDVGSVGYNEQFF
TRBJ1-2	TRBD1	.	TRBV19	TGTGCCAGTAGTACGGACAGGGTGCGGGATGGCTACACCTTC	CASSTDRVRDGYTF
TRBJ2-7	TRBD1	.	TRBV9	TGTGCCAGCAGCGTAGAGGGGACAGGGGGCTACGAGCAGTACTTC	CASSVEGTGGYEQYF
TRBJ2-1	TRBD2	once	TRBV7-7	TGTGCCAGCAGCTTGGGCGGACTAGCGGTCTACAATGAGCAGTTCTTC	CASSLGGLAVYNEQFF
TRBJ2-5	TRBD2	.	TRBV5-1	TGCGCCAGCAGTCTGGGGGCTAGCGGGGACCCACCTGAGACCCAGTACTTC	CASSLGASGDPPETQYF
TRBJ2-2	.	.	TRBV5-1	TGCGCCAGCAGCTTAGGGGGGAACACCGGGGAGCTGTTTTTT	CASSLGGNTGELFF
TRBJ1-6	TRBD1	.	TRBV5-4	TGTGCCAGCAGCTTCGGGACAGTTCCTAGTTCACCCCTCCACTTT	CASSFGTVPSSPLHF
TRBJ1-2	TRBD1	.	TRBV2	TGTGCCGGAGACAGGGTCGGCTACACCTTC	CAGDRVGYTF
TRBJ1-3	TRBD1	.	TRBV2	TGTGCCAGCAGGCGGACAGGGGGCGGAAACACCATATATTTT	CASRRTGGGNTIYF
TRBJ1-2	.	.	TRBV7-9	TGTGCCAGCAGCTTAGCGGGGGCCAACTATGGCTACACCTTC	CASSLAGANYGYTF
TRBJ2-3	.	.	TRBV7-8	TGTGCCAGCAGCTTCGGGGGTCAGGGTGGCTCCACAGATACGCAGTATTTT	CASSFGGQGGSTDTQYF
TRBJ2-7	.	once	TRBV28	TGTGCCAGCAGTTTAAAGGGGCTAGGGTACGAGCAGTACTTC	CASSLKGLGYEQYF
TRBJ1-2	.	.	TRBV27	TGTGCCAGCAGTCCTACCGGGAGTTATGGCTACACCTTC	CASSPTGSYGYTF
TRBJ2-5	.	.	TRBV24-1	TGTGCCACCAGTGCCCTGACAGGATACGAAGAGACCCAGTACTTC	CATSALTGYEETQYF
TRBJ1-3	.	.	TRBV7-8	TGTGCCAGCAGCTTTTTGACAGGCTCTGGAAACACCATATATTTT	CASSFLTGSGNTIYF
TRBJ1-2	.	.	TRBV7-9	TGTGCCAGCAGCTTAAGCATCCACAGCAACTATGGCTACACCTTC	CASSLSIHSNYGYTF
TRBJ1-4	.	.	TRBV28	TGTGCCAGCGGACGGGGAAGGGATGAAAAACTGTTTTTT	CASGRGRDEKLFF
TRBJ1-1	TRBD1	.	TRBV12-5	TGTGCTAGTGGTTTGGTATTAGGACAGGGAATCGCTGAAGCTTTCTTT	CASGLVLGQGIAEAFF
TRBJ1-4	.	.	TRBV12-3/TRBV12-4	TGTGCCAGCAGTACAGGGATGAATGAAAAACTGTTTTTT	CASSTGMNEKLFF
TRBJ2-3	TRBD1	.	TRBV10-3	TGTGCCACCGGGACAGGGAGCACAGATACGCAGTATTTT	CATGTGSTDTQYF
TRBJ1-6	.	.	TRBV28	TGTGCCAGCAGCTTTAGTAGTAGAGATAATTCACCCCTCCACTTT	CASSFSSRDNSPLHF
TRBJ1-5	.	.	TRBV27	TGTGCCAGCAGCCTTAACAGGGAGTATCAGCCCCAGCATTTT	CASSLNREYQPQHF
TRBJ2-2	TRBD2	.	TRBV5-1	TGCGCCAGCCAAGGACTAGCGGGGGGCACCGGGGAGCTGTTTTTT	CASQGLAGGTGELFF
TRBJ2-2	.	.	TRBV9	TGTGCCAGCAGCGTAGGATGGGGGGTCGGGAACACCGGGGAGCTGTTTTTT	CASSVGWGVGNTGELFF
TRBJ1-2	.	.	TRBV28	TGTGCCAGCAGCCACAGGGACGGTCGATATGGCTACACCTTC	CASSHRDGRYGYTF
TRBJ2-5	TRBD2	.	TRBV24-1	TGTGCCACCAGTGAACCGACTAGCGGAGGGGGAGAGACCCAGTACTTC	CATSEPTSGGGETQYF
TRBJ2-3	.	.	TRBV10-3	TGTGCCATCAGTGAGTCGGCGGTGCTCTCAGATACGCAGTATTTT	CAISESAVLSDTQYF
TRBJ1-2	.	.	TRBV7-2	TGTGCCAGCAGCTTAAAGAGTTTGGTCGTCGGGACTCCCGATTATGGCTACACCTTC	CASSLKSLVVGTPDYGYTF
TRBJ1-4	.	.	TRBV30	TGTGCCCGCGGGGGACATCTTAATGAAAAACTGTTTTTT	CARGGHLNEKLFF
TRBJ2-2	TRBD1	.	TRBV11-1	TGTGCCAGCATCAAAGGACAGGGGAACACCGGGGAGCTGTTTTTT	CASIKGQGNTGELFF
TRBJ1-5	TRBD1	.	TRBV19	TGTGCCAGTAACTCGGGACAGGGGACGGGGAGCAATCAGCCCCAGCATTTT	CASNSGQGTGSNQPQHF